Listed here are 30 T cell receptor beta chains from one sample, sequenced in a study of CD8+ T cells in alopecia areata. Treatment of the sample: oral pan-JAK inhibitor, 5-10 mg twice daily. Extracted RNA was reverse transcribed into cDNA, the sequencing template. Data came from immunoSEQ multiplex PCR; TCRdb stores just in-frame clones and leaves some out. The sample has 60,000 to 85,000 clones; approximately 29% are singletons. The specimen was CD8+ T cells sorted from blood, collected at week 4, from a patient treated with tofacitinib. These receptors were taken from a human donor with alopecia areata.

This chain uses TRBV9 with TRBJ1-2; D unclear. The germline V and J ends were trimmed by 3 bases and 5 bases, with 8 bases remaining between them. The CDR3 runs to 12 residues. Germline V gene sequence: CDR1 SGDLS, CDR2 YYNGEE. The CDR3 DNA reads as TGTGCCAGCAGCGACACTGATTATGGCTACACCTTC. Its translation is CASSDTDYGYTF.

This clone was observed a few times. This chain uses TRBV18 with TRBJ2-4; 7 positions match TRBD2. Germline values: CDR1 KGHSH, CDR2 LQKENI. The CDR3 spans 11 residues. V was clipped by 4 bases and J by 9 bases; unmatched bases: 0. CDR3 region: CASSREGIQYF. CDR3 sequence (DNA): TGTGCCAGCTCACGGGAGGGCATTCAGTACTTC.

This clone appeared many times. The rearrangement links TRBV27 to TRBJ1-3; D is possibly TRBD1 (5 bases). The CDR3 extends over 15 amino acids. V was shortened by 6 bases and J by 0 bases, with 12 bases between the two germline ends. Germline CDR1 is MNHEY and CDR2 is SMNVEV (reference sequence). CDR3 sequence: CASSLDGGSGNTIYF. In nucleotides, the CDR3 is TGTGCCAGCAGCCTTGACGGGGGCTCTGGAAACACCATATATTTT.

V is TRBV7-9 and J is TRBJ2-3; no reliable D call. This CDR3 has 13 amino acids. V lost 7 bases and J 6 bases, leaving 14 bases between the germline ends. Germline CDR1 is SEHNR and CDR2 is FQNEAQ (reference sequence). The CDR3 spells CASTPDGSDTQYF. The CDR3 DNA sequence: TGTGCCAGCACCCCCGACGGTAGCGATACGCAGTATTTT.

The gene calls are TRBV9 and TRBJ2-1, with 7 nucleotides matching TRBD2. The germline V gene has CDR1 SGDLS and CDR2 YYNGEE. J was trimmed by 4 bases and V by 0 bases; bases with no gene match: 7. This CDR3 contains 16 residues. The CDR3 loop reads CASSVVGGRGYNEQFF. DNA for the CDR3: TGTGCCAGCAGCGTAGTCGGCGGGAGAGGTTACAATGAGCAGTTCTTC.

This clone has just a few counts. V usage is TRBV30 and J usage is TRBJ2-1, with D hard to call. This CDR3 has 14 amino acids. Per germline, CDR1 GTSNPN and CDR2 SVGIG (reference sequence). V was trimmed by 4 bases and J by 6 bases, leaving 16 bases between them. The CDR3 nucleotides read TGTGCCTGGATGATCGGCGGTCAGGTCAATGAGCAGTTCTTC. Amino acids: CAWMIGGQVNEQFF.

This sequence joins TRBV19 and TRBJ2-7, with 8 nucleotides matching TRBD2. V was pared by 3 bases and J by 5 bases, with 6 bases of the junction left unmatched. CDR1 LNHDA and CDR2 SQIVND come from the germline V gene (reference sequence). The CDR3 is 14 residues long. The CDR3 here is CASSMKREWNEQYF. The CDR3, as DNA: TGTGCCAGTAGTATGAAGCGGGAGTGGAACGAGCAGTACTTC.

V is TRBV27 and J is TRBJ2-7, with 8 bases that match TRBD1. The CDR3 loop spans 13 amino acids. Germline CDR1 reads MNHEY; CDR2 reads SMNVEV (reference sequence). V gave up 4 bases and J gave up 5 bases; unmatched junction bases: 4. The CDR3 spells CASSYTTGDEQYF. The CDR3 DNA sequence: TGTGCCAGCAGTTATACGACAGGGGACGAGCAGTACTTC.

This clone was observed a handful of times. The gene calls are TRBV10-3 and TRBJ1-1, with no clear D. V was pared by 7 bases and J by 0 bases, with 24 bases between. Germline V gene lookup returns CDR1 ENHRY and CDR2 SYGVKD. CDR3 length: 18 amino acids. CDR3 region: CAIKSASGTDALNTEAFF. The CDR3 bases are TGTGCCATCAAGTCGGCGTCTGGCACCGATGCCTTGAACACTGAAGCTTTCTTT.

V usage is TRBV7-9 and J usage is TRBJ1-2, with a possible D match to TRBD1 (5 bases). The CDR3 totals 16 residues. CDR1 SEHNR and CDR2 FQNEAQ come from the germline V gene (reference sequence). V lost 5 bases to trimming and J lost 3 bases, with 19 bases between them. The CDR3 spells CASSTQTAMRDYGYTF. The CDR3 region has the DNA TGTGCCAGCAGCACCCAGACAGCAATGCGAGACTATGGCTACACCTTC.

This clone was seen only a few times. This chain connects TRBV29-1 to TRBJ2-7; D not resolved. V lost 7 bases, J lost 5 bases, and 15 bases lay in between. Germline CDR1 reads SQVTM; CDR2 reads ANQGSEA. The CDR3 has 12 residues. Here the CDR3 reads CSAATGSHEQYF. DNA for the CDR3: TGCAGCGCCGCCACGGGCAGCCACGAGCAGTACTTC.

The DNA of the CDR3 is TGTGCCAGCAGCGTAAATCCGGGACAGGGGAGCTTTACGTATGGCTACACCTTC. Encoded protein: CASSVNPGQGSFTYGYTF. The V call is TRBV9, the J call TRBJ1-2, with 10 bases that match TRBD1. Trimming took 1 base from V and 5 from J; bases not matched to a gene: 14. CDR1 is SGDLS and CDR2 is YYNGEE in the germline V gene. The CDR3 contains 18 residues.

J is TRBJ2-7 and V is TRBV30, with 9 bases lining up with TRBD2. The CDR3 extends over 13 amino acids. Germline lookup yields CDR1 GTSNPN and CDR2 SVGIG (reference sequence). The ends lost 1 base at V and 6 bases at J; junction bases unmatched: 4. For the CDR3, the DNA is TGTGCCTGGAGTGGACTAGCGGCGACCGAGCAGTACTTC. Its protein product is CAWSGLAATEQYF.

This clone was detected a few times. The rearrangement uses TRBV9 and TRBJ1-1, with D perhaps matching TRBD1 (5 bases). CDR1 is SGDLS, CDR2 YYNGEE, per germline. This CDR3 is 13 amino acids long. Trimming took off 2 bases at V and 4 bases at J, with 9 bases between the two ends. CDR3 coding DNA: TGTGCCAGCAGCGTTGGGGCCAGCACTGAAGCTTTCTTT. It translates to CASSVGASTEAFF.

This clone was seen a handful of times. This rearrangement joins TRBV15 to TRBJ2-2; no clear D. CDR3 length: 16 amino acids. V lost 0 bases to trimming and J lost 1 base, with 9 bases between them. CDR1 is LNHNV, CDR2 YYDKDF, per germline (reference sequence). This CDR3 reads CATSRDAILNTGELFF. In DNA form, the CDR3 reads TGTGCCACCAGCAGAGATGCCATTCTGAACACCGGGGAGCTGTTTTTT.

This clone was observed a few times. The chain joins TRBV29-1 to TRBJ2-3, with 8 bases identical to TRBD2. V was clipped by 6 bases and J by 2 bases; unmatched bases: 4. Germline CDR1 is SQVTM and CDR2 is ANQGSEA. This CDR3 is built from 13 residues. CDR3 loop: CSVAGVVTDTQYF. In nucleotides, the CDR3 is TGCAGCGTAGCGGGAGTTGTCACAGATACGCAGTATTTT.

A few counts support this clone. The CDR3 sequence: CASSPATGADTQYF. In DNA, the CDR3 is TGTGCCAGCAGTCCCGCGACCGGGGCAGATACGCAGTATTTT. This chain joins TRBV28 and TRBJ2-3; D possibly corresponds to TRBD2 (5 bases). Trimming removed 5 bases at V and 4 bases at J, with 13 bases between. The CDR3 totals 14 residues. Germline V gene sequence: CDR1 MDHEN, CDR2 SYDVKM. Variable domain in full (rest from reference TRBV28 and TRBJ2-3): DVKVTQSSRYLVKRTGEKVFLECVQDMDHENMFWYRQDPGLGLRLIYFSYDVKMKEKGDIPEGYSVSREKKERFSLILESASTNQTSMYLCASSPATGADTQYFGPGTRLTVL.

The chain uses TRBV5-4 and TRBJ2-5; D is perhaps TRBD1 (7 bases). Germline lookup yields CDR1 SGHNT and CDR2 YYREEE (reference sequence). The CDR3 contains 16 residues. The V end was cut by 10 bases, the J end by 1 base, with 23 bases between. The CDR3 coding sequence is TGTGCCCCCTGCGGGCCTAGCGAGGGGGCCCAAGAGACCCAGTACTTC. The encoded protein is CAPCGPSEGAQETQYF.

This clone turned up a few times. The chain recombines TRBV29-1 with TRBJ2-1; maybe TRBD2 (5 bases). Germline-derived CDR1 and CDR2 are SQVTM and ANQGSEA. The CDR3 runs 12 residues. V lost 8 bases and J 9 bases, leaving 17 bases between the germline ends. The CDR3 bases are TGCAGCCCGGTCAATGCCGCGGGTGAGCAGTTCTTC. Its translation: CSPVNAAGEQFF.

This chain links TRBV6-1 with TRBJ2-7, with TRBD2 matching over 10 bases. The CDR3 sequence is 15 residues long. CDR1 is MNHNS, CDR2 SASEGT, per germline. J gave up 1 base and V 4 bases, and 4 bases lay outside the gene matches. In nucleotides, the CDR3 is TGTGCCAGCAGTGGAGGACTAGCGGATTCCTACGAGCAGTACTTC. As protein: CASSGGLADSYEQYF.

V usage is TRBV7-9 and J usage is TRBJ2-3, with 10 positions matching TRBD2. Germline loops: CDR1 SEHNR, CDR2 FQNEAQ (reference sequence). CDR3 length equals 13 residues. J gave up 9 bases and V 4 bases, and 4 bases lay outside the gene matches. CDR3 loop: CASSWTSGKTQYF. CDR3 coding DNA: TGTGCCAGCAGCTGGACTAGCGGCAAGACGCAGTATTTT.

The chain links TRBV5-1 to TRBJ2-3, with 8 bases aligning to TRBD2. CDR1 is SGHRS, CDR2 YFSETQ, per germline. V lost 5 bases to trimming and J lost 2 bases; unmatched junction nucleotides: 13. The CDR3 is made up of 17 amino acids. DNA for the CDR3: TGCGCCAGCAGTTCCCGCGGGGCTAGCGGGTTCACAGATACGCAGTATTTT. It codes for CASSSRGASGFTDTQYF.

The chain has TRBV29-1 and TRBJ2-2; D gene uncertain. This CDR3 comprises 13 residues. Trimming removed 4 bases from V and 0 bases from J, with 6 bases in between. In germline, CDR1 is SQVTM, CDR2 ANQGSEA. The CDR3 is CSVGVANTGELFF. CDR3 nucleotides: TGCAGCGTTGGGGTCGCGAACACCGGGGAGCTGTTTTTT.

J is TRBJ1-1 and V is TRBV30, with D unclear. CDR1 and CDR2 (germline): GTSNPN, SVGIG (reference sequence). Deletions cut 0 bases from V and 7 bases from J, with 12 bases between. The CDR3 length is 13 residues. CDR3 protein: CAWSVGVRLEAFF. The CDR3 bases are TGTGCCTGGAGTGTCGGGGTACGTCTTGAAGCTTTCTTT. The full variable domain, with the rest looked up from reference TRBV30 and TRBJ1-1, is SQTIHQWPATLVQPVGSPLSLECTVEGTSNPNLYWYRQAAGRGLQLLFYSVGIGQISSEVPQNLSASRPQDRQFILSSKKLLLSDSGFYLCAWSVGVRLEAFFGQGTRLTVV.

The chain combines TRBV29-1 with TRBJ2-2; D is possibly TRBD1 (6 bases). CDR1 is SQVTM, CDR2 ANQGSEA, per germline. CDR3 size: 12 residues. The V end lost 6 bases, the J end lost 7 bases, and 12 bases lay between the germline ends. CDR3 residues: CSVRGGGGELFF. CDR3 in DNA: TGCAGCGTGAGAGGGGGTGGCGGGGAGCTGTTTTTT.

This clone was seen only a few times. J is TRBJ2-1 and V is TRBV5-1; the match to TRBD2 covers 8 bases. The CDR3 is made up of 13 amino acids. Trimming at V came to 7 bases and at J to 4 bases, leaving 4 bases not matched to a gene. CDR1 SGHRS and CDR2 YFSETQ come from the germline V gene. CDR3 amino acids: CASAGGIYNEQFF. The CDR3 region has the DNA TGCGCCAGCGCGGGAGGCATATACAATGAGCAGTTCTTC.

This clone was counted only a few times. J is TRBJ1-2 and V is TRBV29-1; 7 nucleotides line up with TRBD1. V lost 2 bases, J lost 3 bases, and 15 bases stayed unmatched. Germline V gene lookup returns CDR1 SQVTM and CDR2 ANQGSEA. The CDR3 length is 17 residues. The CDR3 DNA reads as TGCAGCGTTGAATTTAGGGACAGCACGTCTGTCGACTATGGCTACACCTTC. This gives the protein CSVEFRDSTSVDYGYTF.

In this sample, this clone turned up a few times. The chain joins TRBV9 to TRBJ2-7; a possible D gene is TRBD2 (7 bases). Germline CDR1 is SGDLS and CDR2 is YYNGEE. The CDR3 has 13 amino acids. Trimming took off 10 bases at V and 4 bases at J, with 18 bases between the two ends. The CDR3 sequence is CAQGGGPAYEQYF. In nucleotides, the CDR3 is TGTGCCCAAGGGGGAGGGCCGGCTTACGAGCAGTACTTC.

Concerning this clone: This likely traces to a read error, being one base from a far larger clone. The rearrangement links TRBV7-9 to TRBJ2-1; unclear D gene. The CDR3 contains 11 residues. The V gene's germline CDR1 is SEHNR and CDR2 FQNEAQ (reference sequence). V shed 5 bases and J shed 9 bases, with 8 bases lying between them. The CDR3 DNA follows: TGTGCCAGCAGCACAATGAGTGAGCAGTTCTTC. This sequence encodes CASSTMSEQFF.

J is TRBJ2-2 and V is TRBV11-3; D gene ambiguous. The CDR3 runs 13 residues. V lost 4 bases and J lost 3, with 6 bases in between. The germline gives CDR1 SGHNT, CDR2 YENEEA. The CDR3: CASSSSHTGELFF. Written as DNA, the CDR3 is TGTGCCAGCAGCTCCTCCCACACCGGGGAGCTGTTTTTT.